The 26 T cell receptor beta chains listed next were all sequenced from one sample in a study of response to subunit inactivated influenza vaccine. TCRdb re-derived calls from the RT-PCR reads in MiXCR, one entry per CDR3 protein. The table shows a few hundred thousand distinct CDR3 sequences, with less than 15% occurring only once. Sequencing was performed on PBMCs from blood, taken 11 to 12 days after vaccination. These receptors all stem from a man aged 45-60 years who received an inactivated influenza vaccine.

The V gene is TRBV20-1, the J gene TRBJ2-7; 9 bases are a match to TRBD1. V shed 3 bases and J 12 bases; nucleotides not matched to a gene: 15. This CDR3 comprises 14 residues. In germline, CDR1 is DFQATT, CDR2 SNEGSKA (reference sequence). The CDR3 bases are TGCAGTGCTAGTCCCCCGGGACAGGGCTTAAAGCTGTACTTC. Amino acids: CSASPPGQGLKLYF.

The chain is built from TRBV15 and TRBJ1-6, with no clear D. The CDR3 sequence is 17 residues long. Germline values: CDR1 LNHNV, CDR2 YYDKDF (reference sequence). V shed 0 bases and J shed 3 bases, with 12 bases lying between them. CDR3 residues: CATSRETLGNYNSPLHF. As DNA, the CDR3 is TGTGCCACCAGCAGAGAGACTTTGGGGAACTATAATTCACCCCTCCACTTT.

This chain uses TRBV5-1 with TRBJ2-1; 8 bases match TRBD2. V trimming: 4 bases; J trimming: 4 bases; junction bases outside the gene matches: 10. Germline lookup yields CDR1 SGHRS and CDR2 YFSETQ. The CDR3 length is 16 residues. As DNA, the CDR3 is TGCGCCAGCAGCCTATCACTAGCGGTCGAGTACAATGAGCAGTTCTTC. Protein: CASSLSLAVEYNEQFF.

This clonotype was recorded a few times. V gene TRBV16 combines with J gene TRBJ2-1; tentative D call: TRBD1 (6 bases). The length of the CDR3 is 15 residues. CDR1 is KGHSY, CDR2 FQNENV, per germline. The ends were cut back, 4 bases at V and 7 bases at J, with 17 bases in the middle. The CDR3 reads CASSPIFNRDNEQFF. CDR3 bases: TGTGCCAGCAGCCCCATATTTAACAGGGATAATGAGCAGTTCTTC.

This rearrangement joins TRBV21-1 to TRBJ2-7; the DNA was not used to check the table's D call, TRBD2. TRBV21-1 is a pseudogene locus. The CDR3 runs 18 residues. In DNA, the CDR3 is TGTGCCAGCAGCAAAGGAGGAGTAGCGGGGACCACCCATTACGAGCAGTACTTC. Protein: CASSKGGVAGTTHYEQYF.

This clonotype was counted only a few times. This chain uses TRBV5-1 with TRBJ2-1, with 8 bases fitting TRBD2. The CDR3 totals 16 residues. J was trimmed by 6 bases and V by 4 bases; bases with no gene match: 12. Germline loops: CDR1 SGHRS, CDR2 YFSETQ. DNA of the CDR3: TGCGCCAGCAGCCCCGGCAGCGGGAGTTTGGTCAATGAGCAGTTCTTC. This translates into CASSPGSGSLVNEQFF.

This clonotype has at least ten counts. This chain uses TRBV12-3 or TRBV12-4 with TRBJ2-7; 13 nucleotides agree with TRBD2. The CDR3 totals 14 residues. The V segment lost 5 bases and the J segment 4 bases; nucleotides outside the gene matches: 2. The CDR3 spells CASSTSGGEYEQYF. The CDR3 DNA is TGTGCCAGCAGTACTAGCGGGGGGGAGTACGAGCAGTACTTC.

This chain connects TRBV4-2 to TRBJ2-7; D is ambiguous. The length of the CDR3 is 17 residues. V gave up 0 bases and J gave up 2 bases, with 17 bases separating them. The germline CDR1 and CDR2 sequences are LGHNA and YNFKEQ. The CDR3 loop is CASSQDARRETTYEQYF. The CDR3 DNA reads as TGTGCCAGCAGCCAAGACGCCCGTAGGGAAACAACCTACGAGCAGTACTTC.

The V call is TRBV7-2, the J call TRBJ2-1; TRBD2 is a possible D gene (6 bases). Germline V CDR1 and CDR2: SGHTA, FQGNSA. CDR3 length equals 15 residues. Trimming cost V 5 bases and J 8 bases, with 19 bases left between them. In nucleotides, the CDR3 is TGTGCCAGCAGCCAGACAACGGGAGCATTCGATGAGCAGTTCTTC. Translated: CASSQTTGAFDEQFF.

The V gene is TRBV5-5, the J gene TRBJ2-7, with D perhaps matching TRBD1 or TRBD2 (5 bases each). Trimming took 4 bases from V and 7 from J, leaving 24 bases between them. This CDR3 comprises 16 residues. CDR1 and CDR2 from the germline V gene are SGHKS and YYEKEE (reference sequence). CDR3 protein: CASSNTGTVAPGEQYF. The CDR3 coding sequence is TGTGCCAGCAGCAACACCGGGACCGTAGCTCCTGGGGAGCAGTACTTC.

The table lists this clonotype with many counts. This rearrangement joins TRBV24-1 to TRBJ2-3, with D perhaps TRBD1 or TRBD2 (5 bases each). This CDR3 region has 15 residues. V lost 1 base to trimming and J lost 0 bases, with 7 bases between them. Germline CDR1 KGHDR, CDR2 SFDVKD. The CDR3 DNA reads TGTGCCACCAGTGATTTTAGGGACAGCACAGATACGCAGTATTTT. Protein: CATSDFRDSTDTQYF.

The rearrangement joins TRBV29-1 to TRBJ2-3; D ambiguous. Germline CDR1 is SQVTM and CDR2 is ANQGSEA. V lost 4 bases, J lost 0 bases, and 5 bases lay in between. The length of the CDR3 is 12 residues. In DNA, the CDR3 is TGCAGCGTTGGCTCTAGCACAGATACGCAGTATTTT. Translation: CSVGSSTDTQYF.

This clonotype was observed a handful of times. J is TRBJ2-1 and V is TRBV19; 10 bases map to TRBD1. Germline V gene data show CDR1 as LNHDA and CDR2 as SQIVND (reference sequence). V shed 7 bases, J shed 9 bases, and the junction held 6 bases outside the gene matches. The CDR3 has 13 residues. CDR3 in DNA: TGTGCCAGTACGGGACAGGGGTCGTCTGAGCAGTTCTTC. It encodes CASTGQGSSEQFF.

This clonotype was counted once. The chain is built from TRBV28 and TRBJ2-7; D gene unclear. In germline, CDR1 is MDHEN, CDR2 SYDVKM. CDR3 length: 16 amino acids. V gave up 6 bases and J gave up 5 bases, with 23 bases separating them. The CDR3 loop reads CASRRPVIGLGHEQYF. CDR3 coding DNA: TGTGCCAGCAGGCGGCCGGTAATTGGCCTCGGACACGAGCAGTACTTC.

In its sample, this clonotype was seen a few times. J is TRBJ1-2 and V is TRBV20-1, with D hard to call. V shed 7 bases and J shed 3 bases, with 12 bases lying between them. The CDR3 covers 12 residues. Germline CDR1 DFQATT, CDR2 SNEGSKA (reference sequence). CDR3 in DNA: TGCAGTGTCTTACCCGGGGACTATGGCTACACCTTC. Translation: CSVLPGDYGYTF.

This clonotype was counted a few times. This chain links TRBV5-6 with TRBJ1-1; D gene ambiguous. Trimming took 5 bases from V and 1 from J, leaving 9 bases between them. The CDR3 runs to 13 residues. Germline V gene data show CDR1 as SGHDT and CDR2 as YYEEEE. In DNA form, the CDR3 reads TGTGCCAGCAGTAACGAGAGGAACACTGAAGCTTTCTTT. Amino acids: CASSNERNTEAFF.

This chain uses TRBV25-1 with TRBJ2-1, with 12 bases lining up with TRBD2. With 4 bases clipped from V and 15 bases from J, the junction kept 10 bases outside the gene matches. The CDR3 is 14 amino acids. CDR1 and CDR2 from the germline V gene are MGHDK and SYGVNS. CDR3 in DNA: TGTGCCAGCAGTGTGACTAGCGGGAGATCCCCGGGGTTCTTC. This encodes CASSVTSGRSPGFF.

This rearrangement joins TRBV6-2 or TRBV6-3 to TRBJ2-1, with a possible D match to TRBD2 (6 bases). Germline V CDR1 and CDR2: MNHEY, SVGEGT. V gave up 7 bases and J gave up 2 bases, with 12 bases separating them. The CDR3 spans 14 residues. The CDR3 loop is CASTAGRTYNEQFF. The CDR3 coding sequence is TGTGCCAGCACGGCGGGGAGGACCTACAATGAGCAGTTCTTC.

This clonotype was seen a handful of times. V gene TRBV3-1 combines with J gene TRBJ1-1; no clear D gene. The CDR3 spans 12 residues. The germline gives CDR1 LGHDT, CDR2 YNNKEL (reference sequence). The ends were cut back, 5 bases at V and 1 base at J, with 5 bases in the middle. The chain's CDR3 is CASSTTNTEAFF. Written as DNA, the CDR3 is TGTGCCAGCAGCACAACGAACACTGAAGCTTTCTTT.

J is TRBJ2-5 and V is TRBV2; D ambiguous. CDR1 is SNHLY and CDR2 is FYNNEI in the germline V gene. The germline V and J ends were trimmed by 1 base and 1 base, with 10 bases remaining between them. CDR3 length: 15 amino acids. The DNA for the CDR3 is TGTGCCAGCAGTGAAGAAACGACATCCCAAGAGACCCAGTACTTC. Amino acid sequence: CASSEETTSQETQYF.

In its sample, this clonotype was seen many times. A junction end diverges from the germline sequence, so it may reflect a read error. J is TRBJ2-7 and V is TRBV5-1; possibly TRBD1 for D (6 bases). The CDR3 extends over 14 amino acids. The germline CDR1 and CDR2 sequences are SGHRS and YFSETQ. CDR3 nucleotides: TGTGCCAGCAGCTTAGCAGGGGCCTCCTACGAGCAGTACTTC. Its translation is CASSLAGASYEQYF.

V gene TRBV12-3 or TRBV12-4 combines with J gene TRBJ1-2; the D is unclear. Trimming stripped 3 bases from V and 4 bases from J, with 9 bases between. The CDR3 is made up of 13 amino acids. CDR3 sequence (DNA): TGTGCCAGCAGTTTCCTCGCGCTCTATGGCTACACCTTC. It codes for CASSFLALYGYTF.

This clonotype has a handful of counts. V is TRBV6-5 and J is TRBJ2-3; D not certain. Trimming pared 2 bases from V and 2 bases from J, leaving 11 bases between. The CDR3 consists of 15 residues. The germline V gene encodes CDR1 MNHEY and CDR2 SVGAGI. For the CDR3, the DNA is TGTGCCAGCAGTTACCAAGACGGAATCACAGATACGCAGTATTTT. Amino acids: CASSYQDGITDTQYF.

The chain joins TRBV10-3 to TRBJ2-1; 12 bases agree with TRBD2. The CDR3 is made up of 18 amino acids. The J segment lost 1 base and the V segment lost 4 bases, leaving 8 bases of the junction unmatched. Germline V gene sequence: CDR1 ENHRY, CDR2 SYGVKD. The CDR3 region is CAISARTSGERSYNEQFF. Here the CDR3 DNA reads TGTGCCATCAGTGCTCGGACTAGCGGGGAACGGTCCTACAATGAGCAGTTCTTC.

This chain links TRBV3-1 with TRBJ2-2; no firm D call. The CDR3 is made up of 15 amino acids. Germline lookup yields CDR1 LGHDT and CDR2 YNNKEL (reference sequence). Trimming took 0 bases from V and 4 from J, leaving 9 bases between them. In nucleotides, the CDR3 is TGTGCCAGCAGCCAAGACTCGGCGGCCACCGGGGAGCTGTTTTTT. Its protein product is CASSQDSAATGELFF.

The CDR3: CASSLVRWEPRNSPLHF. The DNA of the CDR3 is TGTGCCAGCAGCTTAGTGCGATGGGAACCAAGGAATTCACCCCTCCACTTT. J is TRBJ1-6 and V is TRBV7-2; D gene unclear. The CDR3 has 17 residues. CDR1 is SGHTA and CDR2 is FQGNSA in the germline V gene. Trimming pared 1 base from V and 7 bases from J, leaving 17 bases between.